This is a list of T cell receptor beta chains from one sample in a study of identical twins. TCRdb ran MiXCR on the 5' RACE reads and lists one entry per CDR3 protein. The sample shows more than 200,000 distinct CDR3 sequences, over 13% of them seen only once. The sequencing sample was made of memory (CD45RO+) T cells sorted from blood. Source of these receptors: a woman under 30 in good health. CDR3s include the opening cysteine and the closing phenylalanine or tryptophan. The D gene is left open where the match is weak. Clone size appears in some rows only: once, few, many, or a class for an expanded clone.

CASSQEVLNTEAFF	TGTGCCAGCAGCCAAGAGGTACTGAACACTGAAGCTTTCTTT	.	TRBV3-1	TRBJ1-1	once
CASTPAREPYNEQFF	TGTGCCAGCACCCCGGCGCGCGAGCCATACAATGAGCAGTTCTTC	.	TRBV7-9	TRBJ2-1	many
CASSLRQGWADTQYF	TGTGCCAGCAGCCTTCGACAGGGGTGGGCAGATACGCAGTATTTT	TRBD1	TRBV7-9	TRBJ2-3	many
CASSLVDRGYEQYF	TGCGCCAGCAGCTTGGTCGACAGGGGTTACGAGCAGTACTTC	TRBD1	TRBV5-1	TRBJ2-7	many
CASSHDRGNSPLHF	TGTGCCAGCAGTCACGACAGGGGTAATTCACCCCTCCACTTT	TRBD1	TRBV7-8	TRBJ1-6	few
CSAGLGPGNQPQHF	TGCAGTGCTGGGCTCGGGCCTGGCAATCAGCCCCAGCATTTT	.	TRBV20-1	TRBJ1-5	few
CASSYGQGGHQPQHF	TGTGCCAGCAGCTACGGACAGGGCGGTCATCAGCCCCAGCATTTT	TRBD1	TRBV7-9	TRBJ1-5	few
CASSFVETNTEAFF	TGTGCCAGCAGCTTCGTAGAGACGAACACTGAAGCTTTCTTT	.	TRBV7-9	TRBJ1-1	few
CASRPSPRGTGNTIYF	TGTGCCAGCAGACCCTCACCTCGGGGGACTGGAAACACCATATATTTT	.	TRBV7-8	TRBJ1-3	.
CASTQGLAGSYEQYF	TGTGCCAGCACCCAAGGACTAGCGGGATCTTACGAGCAGTACTTC	TRBD2	TRBV11-2	TRBJ2-7	.
CASSQATSGSLHEQYF	TGCGCCAGCAGCCAGGCCACTAGCGGGAGCCTCCACGAGCAGTACTTC	TRBD2	TRBV4-3	TRBJ2-7	few